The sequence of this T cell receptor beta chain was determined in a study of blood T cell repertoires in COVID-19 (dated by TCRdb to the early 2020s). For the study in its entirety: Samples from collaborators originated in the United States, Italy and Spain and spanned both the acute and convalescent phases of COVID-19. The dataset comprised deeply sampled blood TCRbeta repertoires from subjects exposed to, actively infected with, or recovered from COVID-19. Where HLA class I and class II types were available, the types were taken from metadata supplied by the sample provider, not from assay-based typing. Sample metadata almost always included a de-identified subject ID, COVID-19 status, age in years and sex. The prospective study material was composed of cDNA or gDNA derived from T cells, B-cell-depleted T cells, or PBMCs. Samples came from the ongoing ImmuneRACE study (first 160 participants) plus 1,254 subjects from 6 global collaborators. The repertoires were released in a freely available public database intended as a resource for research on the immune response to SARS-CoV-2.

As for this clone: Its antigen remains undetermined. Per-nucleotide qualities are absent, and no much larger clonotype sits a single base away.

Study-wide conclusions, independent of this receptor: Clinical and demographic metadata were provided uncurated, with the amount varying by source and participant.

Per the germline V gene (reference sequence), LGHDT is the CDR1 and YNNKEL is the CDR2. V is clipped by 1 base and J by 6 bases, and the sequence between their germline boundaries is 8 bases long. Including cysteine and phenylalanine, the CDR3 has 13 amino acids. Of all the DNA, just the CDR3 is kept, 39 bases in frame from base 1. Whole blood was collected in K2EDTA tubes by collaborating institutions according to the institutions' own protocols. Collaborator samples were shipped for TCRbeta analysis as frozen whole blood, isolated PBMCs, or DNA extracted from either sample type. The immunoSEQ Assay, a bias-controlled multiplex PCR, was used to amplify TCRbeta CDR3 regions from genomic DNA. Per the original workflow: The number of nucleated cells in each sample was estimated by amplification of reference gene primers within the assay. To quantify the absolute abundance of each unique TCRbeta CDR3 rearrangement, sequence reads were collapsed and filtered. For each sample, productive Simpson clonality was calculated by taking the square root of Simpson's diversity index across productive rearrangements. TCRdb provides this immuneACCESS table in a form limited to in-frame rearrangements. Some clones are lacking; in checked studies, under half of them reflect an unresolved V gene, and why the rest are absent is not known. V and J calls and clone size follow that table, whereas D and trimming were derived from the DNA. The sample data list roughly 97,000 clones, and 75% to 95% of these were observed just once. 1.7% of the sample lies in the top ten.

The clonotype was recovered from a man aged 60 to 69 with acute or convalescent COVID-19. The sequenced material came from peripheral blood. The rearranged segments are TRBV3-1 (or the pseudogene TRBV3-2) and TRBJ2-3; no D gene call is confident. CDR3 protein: CASSQGHGDTQYF. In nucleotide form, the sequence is TGTGCCAGCAGCCAAGGGCACGGGGATACGCAGTATTTT.